This TCR beta chain is drawn from a study of T-cell reconstitution after alpha-beta-depleted transplantation in children. The study's findings and limits: At day 60, the high TCRbeta diversity found in some patients originated from recipient T cells and thymic progenitors that had survived. The main origin of T-cell counts and diversity one year after transplant was newly produced T cells.

The library targeted TCRbeta and was prepared with unique molecular identifiers. TCRdb passed the PCR reads through MiXCR, listing each CDR3 protein once. The table lists more than 3,500 distinct CDR3 sequences, roughly a fifth of them singletons. Germline-derived CDR1 and CDR2 are DFQATT and SNEGSKA (reference sequence). CDR3 length: 17 residues. A few counts support this clonotype. What it binds is unknown. This may be a read error, as it is one base from a much larger clone. The source of this sequence is a male patient aged 2-9 years who had a stem cell transplant for acute lymphoblastic leukemia, so the T cells may come from the graft donor. The input for sequencing was PBMCs, mostly from graft donor cells, taken 180 days after TCRalphabeta/CD19-depleted stem cell transplant. The chain couples TRBV20-1 to TRBJ1-5; D is perhaps TRBD1 (6 bases). CDR3 coding DNA: TGCTGTGCTAAAATCCCGGGGGCCGGGACGGATAATCAGCCCCAGCATTTT. Amino acids: CCAKIPGAGTDNQPQHF.